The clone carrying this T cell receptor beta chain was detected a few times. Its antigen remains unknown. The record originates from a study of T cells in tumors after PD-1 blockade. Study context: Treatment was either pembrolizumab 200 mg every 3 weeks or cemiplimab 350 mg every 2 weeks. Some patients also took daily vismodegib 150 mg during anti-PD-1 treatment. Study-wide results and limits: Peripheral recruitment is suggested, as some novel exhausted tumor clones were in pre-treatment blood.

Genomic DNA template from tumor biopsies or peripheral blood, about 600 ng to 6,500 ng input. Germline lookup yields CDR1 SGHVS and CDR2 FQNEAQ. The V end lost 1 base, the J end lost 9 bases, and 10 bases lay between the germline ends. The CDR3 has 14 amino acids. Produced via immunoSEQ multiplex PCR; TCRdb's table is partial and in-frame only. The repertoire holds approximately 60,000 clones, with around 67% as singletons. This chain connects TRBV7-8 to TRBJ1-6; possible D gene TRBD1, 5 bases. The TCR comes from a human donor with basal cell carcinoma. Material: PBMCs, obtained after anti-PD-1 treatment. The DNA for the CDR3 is TGTGCCAGCAGCTTAGGGGGCTATGGTTCACCCCTCCACTTT. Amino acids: CASSLGGYGSPLHF.